This record looks at one T cell receptor beta chain sequence and its context. Its antigen is still unknown. The germline V gene encodes CDR1 SNHLY and CDR2 FYNNEI. The CDR3 runs to 15 residues. V lost 4 bases and J 3 bases, leaving 13 bases between the germline ends. Time point described: patch test 1, 2 weeks after DPC sensitization. Specified treatment: therapeutic diphenylcyclopropenone sensitization with weekly scalp DPC. At every patch-test visit, blood was drawn before the patch test was applied. Extraction yielded total RNA from whole blood (unfractionated). This entry comes from a study of human T cells and chemical hapten exposure. Study at large: On the upper back, patch tests were applied with 0.01% DPC and read at 6 days.

Broader study findings: As the donors had alopecia, their immune response may differ from healthy people's.

TCRdb used MiXCR to reprocess the RACE reads, holding one entry per CDR3 protein. The sample has nearly 350,000 distinct CDR3 sequences, roughly 6.9% seen once. This chain connects TRBV2 to TRBJ1-5; D is undetermined. This specimen was whole blood, taken in connection with sensitization to the hapten diphenylcyclopropenone (DPC). The receptor was isolated from a woman younger than 35 with alopecia areata. Some clones in this sample may be carry-over from other donors' samples. The CDR3 spells CASSGGGLNNQPQHF. DNA of the CDR3: TGTGCCAGCAGTGGGGGAGGGCTGAACAATCAGCCCCAGCATTTT. Full variable domain (remainder filled in from reference TRBV2 and TRBJ1-5): EPEVTQTPSHQVTQMGQEVILRCVPISNHLYFYWYRQILGQKVEFLVSFYNNEISEKSEIFDDQFSVERPDGSNFTLKIRSTKLEDSAMYFCASSGGGLNNQPQHFGDGTRLSIL.